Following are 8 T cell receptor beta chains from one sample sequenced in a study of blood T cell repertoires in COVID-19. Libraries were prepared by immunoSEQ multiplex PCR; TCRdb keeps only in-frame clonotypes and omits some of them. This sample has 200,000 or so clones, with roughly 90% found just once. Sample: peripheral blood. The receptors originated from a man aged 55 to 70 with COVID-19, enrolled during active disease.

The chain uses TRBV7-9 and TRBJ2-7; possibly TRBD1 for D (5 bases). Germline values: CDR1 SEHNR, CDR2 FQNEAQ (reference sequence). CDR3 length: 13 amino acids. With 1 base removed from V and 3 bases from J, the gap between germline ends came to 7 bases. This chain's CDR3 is CASSLGGGYEQYF. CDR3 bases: TGTGCCAGCAGCTTAGGGGGCGGCTACGAGCAGTACTTC.

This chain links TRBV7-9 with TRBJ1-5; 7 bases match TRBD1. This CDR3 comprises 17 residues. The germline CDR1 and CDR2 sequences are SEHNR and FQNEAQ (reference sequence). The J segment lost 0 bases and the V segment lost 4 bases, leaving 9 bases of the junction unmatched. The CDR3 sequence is CASSSAQGVDSNQPQHF. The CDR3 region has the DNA TGTGCCAGCAGCTCAGCCCAGGGGGTGGATAGCAATCAGCCCCAGCATTTT.

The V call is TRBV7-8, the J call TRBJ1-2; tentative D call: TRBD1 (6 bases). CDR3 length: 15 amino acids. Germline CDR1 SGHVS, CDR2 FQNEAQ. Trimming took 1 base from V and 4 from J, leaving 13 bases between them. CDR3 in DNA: TGTGCCAGCAGCTTAGTTGTTGGGACAACCTATGGCTACACCTTC. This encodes CASSLVVGTTYGYTF.

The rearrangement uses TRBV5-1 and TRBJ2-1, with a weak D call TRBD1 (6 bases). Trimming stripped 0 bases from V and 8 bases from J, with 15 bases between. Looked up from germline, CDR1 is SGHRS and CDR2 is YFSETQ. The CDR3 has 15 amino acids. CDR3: CASSLGGRGVDEQFF. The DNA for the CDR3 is TGCGCCAGCAGCTTGGGGGGCAGGGGTGTGGATGAGCAGTTCTTC.

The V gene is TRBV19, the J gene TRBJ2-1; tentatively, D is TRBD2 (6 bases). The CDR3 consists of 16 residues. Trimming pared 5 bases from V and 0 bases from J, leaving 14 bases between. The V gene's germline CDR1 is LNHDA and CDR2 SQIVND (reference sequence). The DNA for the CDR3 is TGTGCCAGTAGTGGAAGAGGAGGGGACTCCTACAATGAGCAGTTCTTC. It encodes CASSGRGGDSYNEQFF.

CDR3 nucleotides: TGTGCCAGCAGCTTAAGGCCGGGACTAGCGGGAAGCCTTGCGAACACCGGGGAGCTGTTTTTT. It translates to CASSLRPGLAGSLANTGELFF. This sequence joins TRBV7-3 and TRBJ2-2, with TRBD2 matching 13 bases. The CDR3 is 21 residues long. Germline V gene sequence: CDR1 SGHTA, CDR2 FQGTGA. The V gene end was trimmed by 1 base and the J gene end by 0 bases; junction bases not matched to a gene: 11.

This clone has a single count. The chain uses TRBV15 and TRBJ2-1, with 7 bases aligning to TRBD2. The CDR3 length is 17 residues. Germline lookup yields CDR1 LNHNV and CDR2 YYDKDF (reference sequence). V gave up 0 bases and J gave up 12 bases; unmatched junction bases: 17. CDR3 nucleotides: TGTGCCACCAGCAGAGATATAAGTAGCGGCACAACGGGGGGGCAGTTCTTC. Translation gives CATSRDISSGTTGGQFF.

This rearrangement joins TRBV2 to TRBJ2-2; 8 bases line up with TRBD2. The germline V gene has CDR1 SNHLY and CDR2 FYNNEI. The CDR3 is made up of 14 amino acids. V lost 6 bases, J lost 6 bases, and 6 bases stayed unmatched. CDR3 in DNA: TGTGCCAGCAGAGCGGGAGAGGGAGCCGGGGAGCTGTTTTTT. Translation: CASRAGEGAGELFF.